The clone carrying this TCR beta chain was seen at least ten times. Its antigen is still unknown. This sample is drawn from a study of Graves' ophthalmopathy and Graves' hyperthyroidism. As the template, RNA transcripts were used to amplify TCR beta CDR3 regions. An initial RT-PCR round employing HTBI primers preceded a second-round multiplex PCR. TCRdb reprocessed the multiplex PCR reads with MiXCR, giving one entry per CDR3 protein. Here the sample spans 400,000 or so distinct CDR3 sequences, approximately 18% being singletons. Study-wide results and caveats: Detected in blood as well were most expanded thyroid clonotypes with frequency above 0.001.

A follow-up of 18 months without ophthalmopathy meant that hyperthyroidism was stable. Patients in the hyperthyroidism group, adults aged 18 to 65, were newly diagnosed, under 2 months' duration. Clinical symptoms, serum thyroxine, TRAb, thyroid ultrasound and orbital computed tomography determined diagnosis. Trimming left V 8 bases short and J 0 bases short, with 13 bases between. Germline CDR1 is MNHEY and CDR2 is SVGEGT. CDR3 size: 14 residues. This chain links TRBV6-2 or TRBV6-3 with TRBJ2-5; D perhaps matches TRBD2 (5 bases). The receptor was derived from an adult woman with stable Graves' hyperthyroidism. Source material: peripheral blood. The CDR3, as DNA: TGTGCCAGCGGATTTGGAGGAAACCAAGAGACCCAGTACTTC. It yields the protein CASGFGGNQETQYF.